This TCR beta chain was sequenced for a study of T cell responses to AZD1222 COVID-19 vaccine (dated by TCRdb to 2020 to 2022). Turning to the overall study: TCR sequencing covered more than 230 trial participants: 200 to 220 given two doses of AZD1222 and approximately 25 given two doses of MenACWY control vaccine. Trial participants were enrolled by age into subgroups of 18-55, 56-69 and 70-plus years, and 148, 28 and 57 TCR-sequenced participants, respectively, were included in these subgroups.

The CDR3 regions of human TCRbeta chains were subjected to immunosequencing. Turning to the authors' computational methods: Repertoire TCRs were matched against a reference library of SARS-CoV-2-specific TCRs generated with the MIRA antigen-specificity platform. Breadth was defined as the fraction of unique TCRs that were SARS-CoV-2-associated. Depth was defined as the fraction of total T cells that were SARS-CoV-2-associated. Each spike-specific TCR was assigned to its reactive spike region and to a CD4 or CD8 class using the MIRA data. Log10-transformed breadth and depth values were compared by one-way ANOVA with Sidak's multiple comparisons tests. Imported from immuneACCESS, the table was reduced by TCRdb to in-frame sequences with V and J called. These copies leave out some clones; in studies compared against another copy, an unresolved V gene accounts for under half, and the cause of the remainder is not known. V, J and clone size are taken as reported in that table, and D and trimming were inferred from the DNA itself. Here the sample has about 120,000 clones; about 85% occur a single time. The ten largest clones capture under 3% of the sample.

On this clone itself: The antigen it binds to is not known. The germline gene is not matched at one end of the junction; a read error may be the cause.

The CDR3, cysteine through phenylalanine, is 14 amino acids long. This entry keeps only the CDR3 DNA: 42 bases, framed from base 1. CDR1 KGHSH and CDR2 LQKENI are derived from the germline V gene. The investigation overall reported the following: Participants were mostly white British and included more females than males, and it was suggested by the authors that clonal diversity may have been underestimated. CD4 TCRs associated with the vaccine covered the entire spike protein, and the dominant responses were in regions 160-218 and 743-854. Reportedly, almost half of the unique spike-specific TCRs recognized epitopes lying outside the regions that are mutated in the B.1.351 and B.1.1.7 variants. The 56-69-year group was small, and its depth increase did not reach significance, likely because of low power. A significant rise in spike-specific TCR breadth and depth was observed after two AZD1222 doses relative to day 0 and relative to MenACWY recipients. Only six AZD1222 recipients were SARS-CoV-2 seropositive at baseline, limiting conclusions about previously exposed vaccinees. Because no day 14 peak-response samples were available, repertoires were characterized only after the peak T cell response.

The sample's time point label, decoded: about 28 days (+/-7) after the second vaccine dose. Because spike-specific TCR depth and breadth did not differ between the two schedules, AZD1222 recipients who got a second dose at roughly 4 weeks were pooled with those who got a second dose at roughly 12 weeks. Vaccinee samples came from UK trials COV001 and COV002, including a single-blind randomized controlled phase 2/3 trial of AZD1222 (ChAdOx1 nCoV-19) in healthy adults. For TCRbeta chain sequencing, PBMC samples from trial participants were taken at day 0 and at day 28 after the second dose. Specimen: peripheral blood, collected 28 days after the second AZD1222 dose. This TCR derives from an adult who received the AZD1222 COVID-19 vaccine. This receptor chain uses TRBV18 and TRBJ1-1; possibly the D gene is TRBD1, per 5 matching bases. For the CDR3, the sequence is CASPPPGMNTEAFF. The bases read TGTGCCAGCCCACCGCCAGGGATGAACACTGAAGCTTTCTTT. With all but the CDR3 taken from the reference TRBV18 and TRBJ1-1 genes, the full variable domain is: NAGVMQNPRHLVRRRGQEARLRCSPMKGHSHVYWYRQLPEEGLKFMVYLQKENIIDESGMPKERFSAEFPKEGPSILRIQQVVRGDSAAYFCASPPPGMNTEAFFGQGTRLTVV.